This T cell receptor (beta chain) was sequenced during a study of T cells in Graves' hyperthyroidism and ophthalmopathy. This clonotype showed up many times. Using RNA transcripts as the source, TCR beta CDR3 regions were amplified. First-round RT-PCR with HTBI primers amplified the TCR CDR3 region. MiXCR, run by TCRdb on the multiplex PCR reads, gives a single entry per CDR3 protein. Of under 350,000 distinct CDR3 sequences listed, approximately 14% are singletons. This TCR came from a woman aged 40 to 55 with Graves' hyperthyroidism. The sequencing input was blood.

In DNA form, the CDR3 reads TGTGCCAGCAGTTTCCTAGCGGCTTCGCATGAGCAGTTCTTC. This gives the protein CASSFLAASHEQFF. The V and J genes are TRBV12-3 or TRBV12-4 and TRBJ2-1; 7 positions match TRBD2. The ends lost 3 bases at V and 8 bases at J; junction bases unmatched: 7. This CDR3 is built from 14 residues.